One T cell receptor (beta chain) is described in this entry. The antigen is undetermined. This record belongs to a study of T cells in localized non-small cell lung cancer. Overall study findings and caveats: Longer overall survival was seen with higher T cell density measured in blood. Across samples, adjacent lung featured a median around 56 of the top 100 tumor clones. Uninvolved adjacent lung had the highest recorded T cell clonality, with tumor below it. Sequencing was limited to one tumor region, leaving the possibility of heterogeneity open.

The method was immunoSEQ multiplex PCR; TCRdb's version includes in-frame clones alone and lacks a portion of them. This repertoire shows about 53,000 clones, over 70% found once; its top ten account for 17%. Germline values: CDR1 MNHNS, CDR2 SASEGT. V gave up 6 bases and J gave up 13 bases; unmatched junction bases: 7. The CDR3 loop spans 12 amino acids. This rearrangement joins TRBV6-1 to TRBJ1-2, with 11 nucleotides matching TRBD1. Here the sequenced sample was peripheral blood mononuclear cells, taken before any cancer treatment. This TCR derives from a man aged 40 to 69 with stage III lung adenocarcinoma. The CDR3 sequence: CASSGQGALFTF. CDR3 coding DNA: TGTGCCAGCAGCGGACAGGGGGCGCTTTTCACCTTC.